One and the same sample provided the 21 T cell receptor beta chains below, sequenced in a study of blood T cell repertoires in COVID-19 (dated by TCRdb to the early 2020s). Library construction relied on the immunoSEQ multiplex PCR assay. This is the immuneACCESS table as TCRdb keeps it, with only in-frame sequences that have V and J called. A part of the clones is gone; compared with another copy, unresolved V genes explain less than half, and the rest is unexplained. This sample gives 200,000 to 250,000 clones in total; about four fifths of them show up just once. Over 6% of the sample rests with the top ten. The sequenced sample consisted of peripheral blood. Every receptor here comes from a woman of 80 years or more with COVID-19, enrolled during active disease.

The CDR3 DNA sequence: TGCGCCAGCAGCTTGCTACGGGAAAGTTCTCACGAGCAGTACTTC. Its translation: CASSLLRESSHEQYF. The rearrangement joins TRBV5-1 to TRBJ2-7, with D maybe TRBD2 (5 bases). CDR3 length equals 15 residues. Trimming took off 1 base at V and 5 bases at J, with 16 bases between the two ends. The V gene's germline CDR1 is SGHRS and CDR2 YFSETQ.

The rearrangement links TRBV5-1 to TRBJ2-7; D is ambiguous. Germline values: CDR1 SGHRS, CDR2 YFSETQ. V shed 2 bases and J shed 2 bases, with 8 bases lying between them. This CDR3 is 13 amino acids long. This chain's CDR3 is CASSFSDPYEQYF. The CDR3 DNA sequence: TGCGCCAGCAGCTTCAGTGATCCCTACGAGCAGTACTTC.

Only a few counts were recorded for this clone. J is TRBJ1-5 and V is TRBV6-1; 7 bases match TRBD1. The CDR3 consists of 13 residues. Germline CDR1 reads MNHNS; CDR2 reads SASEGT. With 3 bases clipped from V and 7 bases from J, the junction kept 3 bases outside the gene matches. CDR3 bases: TGTGCCAGCAGTGACAACAGGGGACAGCCCCAGCATTTT. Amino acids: CASSDNRGQPQHF.

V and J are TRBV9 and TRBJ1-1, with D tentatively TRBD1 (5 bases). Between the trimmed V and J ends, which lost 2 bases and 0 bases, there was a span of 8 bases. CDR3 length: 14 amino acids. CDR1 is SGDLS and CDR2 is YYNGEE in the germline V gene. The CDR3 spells CASSVTGLNTEAFF. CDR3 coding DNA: TGTGCCAGCAGCGTCACAGGTCTGAACACTGAAGCTTTCTTT.

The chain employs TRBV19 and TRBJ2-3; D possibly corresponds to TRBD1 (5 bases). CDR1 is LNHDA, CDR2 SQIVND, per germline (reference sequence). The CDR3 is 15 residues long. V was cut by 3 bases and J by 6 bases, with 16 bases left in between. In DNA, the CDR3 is TGTGCCAGTAGTATCGGGCCGACGAAGGGGGATACGCAGTATTTT. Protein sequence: CASSIGPTKGDTQYF.

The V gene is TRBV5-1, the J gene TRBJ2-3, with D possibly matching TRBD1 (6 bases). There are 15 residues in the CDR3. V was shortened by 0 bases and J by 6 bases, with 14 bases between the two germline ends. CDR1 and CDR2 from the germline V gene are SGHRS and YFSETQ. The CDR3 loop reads CASSLVQGRSDTQYF. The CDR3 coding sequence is TGCGCCAGCAGCTTGGTGCAGGGGCGGTCGGATACGCAGTATTTT.

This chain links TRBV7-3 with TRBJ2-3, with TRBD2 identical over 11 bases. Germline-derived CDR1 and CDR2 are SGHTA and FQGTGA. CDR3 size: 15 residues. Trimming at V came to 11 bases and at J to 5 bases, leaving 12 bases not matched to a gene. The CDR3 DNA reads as TGTGCCTGCGGGACTAGCGGAGGGAAGGAAGATACGCAGTATTTT. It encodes CACGTSGGKEDTQYF.

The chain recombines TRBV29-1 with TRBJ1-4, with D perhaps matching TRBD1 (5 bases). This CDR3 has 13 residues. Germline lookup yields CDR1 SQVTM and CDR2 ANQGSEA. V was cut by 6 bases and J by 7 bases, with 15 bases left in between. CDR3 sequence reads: CSVIPGKGEKLFF. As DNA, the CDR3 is TGCAGCGTAATTCCAGGGAAAGGTGAAAAACTGTTTTTT.

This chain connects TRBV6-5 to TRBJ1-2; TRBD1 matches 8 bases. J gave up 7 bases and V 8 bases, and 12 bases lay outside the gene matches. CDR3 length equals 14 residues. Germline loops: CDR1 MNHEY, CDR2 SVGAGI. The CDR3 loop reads CASRTGLVHGGYTF. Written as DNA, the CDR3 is TGTGCCAGCCGGACAGGGCTCGTTCATGGTGGCTACACCTTC.

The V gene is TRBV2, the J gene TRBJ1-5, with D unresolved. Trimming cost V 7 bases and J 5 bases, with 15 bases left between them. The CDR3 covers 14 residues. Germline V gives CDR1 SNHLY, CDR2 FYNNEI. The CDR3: CASTLGSRDQPQHF. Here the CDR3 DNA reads TGTGCCAGCACTTTGGGGTCGAGGGATCAGCCCCAGCATTTT.

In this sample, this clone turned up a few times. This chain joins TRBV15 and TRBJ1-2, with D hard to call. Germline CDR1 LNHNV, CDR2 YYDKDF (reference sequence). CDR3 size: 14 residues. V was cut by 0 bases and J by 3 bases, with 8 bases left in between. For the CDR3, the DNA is TGTGCCACCAGCAGAGATGGAGGAGACTATGGCTACACCTTC. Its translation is CATSRDGGDYGYTF.

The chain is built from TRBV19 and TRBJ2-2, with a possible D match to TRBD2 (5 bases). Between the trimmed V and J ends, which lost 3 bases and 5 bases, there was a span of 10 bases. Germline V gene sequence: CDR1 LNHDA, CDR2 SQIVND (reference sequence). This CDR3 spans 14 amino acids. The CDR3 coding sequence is TGTGCCAGTAGTATGGGGAGTCAGACCGGGGAGCTGTTTTTT. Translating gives CASSMGSQTGELFF.

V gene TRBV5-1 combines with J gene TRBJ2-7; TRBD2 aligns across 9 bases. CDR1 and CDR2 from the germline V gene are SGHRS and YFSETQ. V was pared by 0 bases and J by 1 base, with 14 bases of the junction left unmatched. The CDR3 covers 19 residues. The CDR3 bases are TGCGCCAGCAGCTTGGGGCCGGCTAGCGGGACCCGGAATTCCTACGAGCAGTACTTC. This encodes CASSLGPASGTRNSYEQYF.

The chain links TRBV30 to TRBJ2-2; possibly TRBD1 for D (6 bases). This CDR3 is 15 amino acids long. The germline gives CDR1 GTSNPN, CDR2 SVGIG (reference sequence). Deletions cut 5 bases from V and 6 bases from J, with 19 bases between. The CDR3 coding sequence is TGTGCCTGGGATTACAGGGTCCCACCACCCGGGGAGCTGTTTTTT. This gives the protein CAWDYRVPPPGELFF. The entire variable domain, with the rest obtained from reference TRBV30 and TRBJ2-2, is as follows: SQTIHQWPATLVQPVGSPLSLECTVEGTSNPNLYWYRQAAGRGLQLLFYSVGIGQISSEVPQNLSASRPQDRQFILSSKKLLLSDSGFYLCAWDYRVPPPGELFFGEGSRLTVL.

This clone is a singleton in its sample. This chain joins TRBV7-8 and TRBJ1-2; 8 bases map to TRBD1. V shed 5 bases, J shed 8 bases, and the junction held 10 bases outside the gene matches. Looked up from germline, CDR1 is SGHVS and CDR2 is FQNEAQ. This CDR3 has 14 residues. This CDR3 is CASSGGQAYKGYTF. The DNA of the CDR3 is TGTGCCAGCAGCGGGGGACAGGCTTACAAGGGCTACACCTTC.

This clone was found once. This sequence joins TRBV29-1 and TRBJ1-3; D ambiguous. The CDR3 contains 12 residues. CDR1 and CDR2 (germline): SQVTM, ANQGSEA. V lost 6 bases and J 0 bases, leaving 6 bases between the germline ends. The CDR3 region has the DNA TGCAGCGTCCGCAGCTCTGGAAACACCATATATTTT. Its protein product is CSVRSSGNTIYF.

The CDR3 bases are TGTGCCAGCAAACCCGGGACAGGGGTCGGCTCCTACGAGCAGTACTTC. As protein: CASKPGTGVGSYEQYF. The chain is built from TRBV2 and TRBJ2-7; 10 positions agree with TRBD1. This CDR3 comprises 16 residues. Germline loops: CDR1 SNHLY, CDR2 FYNNEI. Trimming at V came to 7 bases and at J to 0 bases, leaving 9 bases not matched to a gene.

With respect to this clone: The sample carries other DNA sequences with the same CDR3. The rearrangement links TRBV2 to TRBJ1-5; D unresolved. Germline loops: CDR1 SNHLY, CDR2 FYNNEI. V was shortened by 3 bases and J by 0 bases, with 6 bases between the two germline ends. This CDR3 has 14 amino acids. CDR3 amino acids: CASSDSHSNQPQHF. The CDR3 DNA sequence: TGTGCCAGCAGTGATAGCCATAGCAATCAGCCCCAGCATTTT.

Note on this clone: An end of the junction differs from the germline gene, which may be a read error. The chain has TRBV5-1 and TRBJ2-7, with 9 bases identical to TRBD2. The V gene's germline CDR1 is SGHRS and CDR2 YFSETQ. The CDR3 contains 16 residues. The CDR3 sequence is CARSLGGGVISYEQYF. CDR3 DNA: TGCGCCCGCAGCTTGGGCGGGGGGGTGATATCCTACGAGCAGTACTTC.

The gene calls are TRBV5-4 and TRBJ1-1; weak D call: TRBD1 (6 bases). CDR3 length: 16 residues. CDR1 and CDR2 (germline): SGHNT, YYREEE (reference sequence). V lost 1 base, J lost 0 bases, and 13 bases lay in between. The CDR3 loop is CASSLYGGEMNTEAFF. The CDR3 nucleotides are TGTGCCAGCAGCTTGTATGGGGGCGAAATGAACACTGAAGCTTTCTTT.

The CDR3, as DNA: TGTGCCAGCTCACAAGGACAGGGGGCCACAGATACGCAGTATTTT. This translates into CASSQGQGATDTQYF. The J gene is TRBJ2-3, the V gene TRBV18, with 11 bases that match TRBD1. From germline, CDR1 is KGHSH and CDR2 LQKENI. V trimming: 4 bases; J trimming: 2 bases; junction bases outside the gene matches: 2. The CDR3 contains 15 residues.